Described below is a single T cell receptor (beta chain) sequence and its context. This CDR3 is missing its conserved last phenylalanine or tryptophan, likely due to a read error. The sample is drawn from a study of tumor and adjacent non-tumor tissue in lung cancer. Across the whole study: Each sample yielded 3.5 million to 5 million productive TCRbeta reads on average.

This sample's RNA came from whole unsorted tissue. Distant lung tissue was collected more than 3 cm away from the tumor edge. Trimming removed 3 bases at V and 3 bases at J, with 14 bases between. The CDR3 is made up of 16 amino acids. Per germline, CDR1 MNHNS and CDR2 SASEGT. A modified ARM-PCR protocol with three rounds of nested PCR amplified TCRbeta. TCRdb called the multiplex PCR reads again in MiXCR, with one record for every CDR3 protein. The sample lists 60,000 or so distinct CDR3 sequences, roughly two thirds occurring once. V usage is TRBV6-1 and J usage is TRBJ2-2, with D tentatively TRBD1 (6 bases). The sequencing sample was made of distant non-tumor lung tissue. The receptor was isolated from a man between 65 and 80 years old with non-small cell lung cancer. Here the CDR3 DNA reads TGTGCCAGCAGTGATTCACAGGGTTCGTACACCGGGGAGCTGTTTCCT. Translated: CASSDSQGSYTGELFP.